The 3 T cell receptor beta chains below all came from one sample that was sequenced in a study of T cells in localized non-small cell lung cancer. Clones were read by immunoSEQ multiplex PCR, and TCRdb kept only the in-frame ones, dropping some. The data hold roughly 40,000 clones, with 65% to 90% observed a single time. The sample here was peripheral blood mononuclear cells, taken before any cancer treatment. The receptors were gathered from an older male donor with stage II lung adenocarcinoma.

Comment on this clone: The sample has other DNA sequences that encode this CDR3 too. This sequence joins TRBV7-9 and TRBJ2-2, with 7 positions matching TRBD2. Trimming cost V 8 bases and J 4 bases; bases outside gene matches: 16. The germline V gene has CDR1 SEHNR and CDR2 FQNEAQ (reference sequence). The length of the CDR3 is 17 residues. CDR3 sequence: CASPLSIGTGGTGELFF. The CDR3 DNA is TGTGCCAGCCCCCTCAGTATCGGGACGGGGGGCACCGGGGAGCTGTTTTTT. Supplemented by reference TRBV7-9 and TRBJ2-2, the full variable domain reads DTGVSQNPRHKITKRGQNVTFRCDPISEHNRLYWYRQTLGQGPEFLTYFQNEAQLEKSRLLSDRFSAERPKGSFSTLEIQRTEQGDSAMYLCASPLSIGTGGTGELFFGEGSRLTVL.

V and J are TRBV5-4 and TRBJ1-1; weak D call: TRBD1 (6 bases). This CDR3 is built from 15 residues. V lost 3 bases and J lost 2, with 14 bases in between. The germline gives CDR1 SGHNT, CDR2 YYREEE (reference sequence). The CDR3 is CASSSPDRGNTEAFF. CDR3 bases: TGTGCCAGCAGCTCCCCGGACAGAGGCAACACTGAAGCTTTCTTT.

DNA of the CDR3: TGTGCCAGCAGCCTAAAGACACAGTACACTGAAGCTTTCTTT. It translates to CASSLKTQYTEAFF. This sequence joins TRBV4-2 and TRBJ1-1, with no clear D. Germline V gives CDR1 LGHNA, CDR2 YNFKEQ. This CDR3 has 14 amino acids. Trimming removed 4 bases from V and 3 bases from J, with 12 bases in between.